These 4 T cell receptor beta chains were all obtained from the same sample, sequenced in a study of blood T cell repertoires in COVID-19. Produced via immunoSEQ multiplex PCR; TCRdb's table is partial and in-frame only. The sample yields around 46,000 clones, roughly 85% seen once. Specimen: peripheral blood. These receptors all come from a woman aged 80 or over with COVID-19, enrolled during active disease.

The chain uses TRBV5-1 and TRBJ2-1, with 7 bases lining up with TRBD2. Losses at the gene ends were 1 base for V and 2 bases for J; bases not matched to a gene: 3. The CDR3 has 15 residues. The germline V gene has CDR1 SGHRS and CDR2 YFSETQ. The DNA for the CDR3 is TGCGCCAGCAGCTTGTCTAGCGGTACCTACAATGAGCAGTTCTTC. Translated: CASSLSSGTYNEQFF.

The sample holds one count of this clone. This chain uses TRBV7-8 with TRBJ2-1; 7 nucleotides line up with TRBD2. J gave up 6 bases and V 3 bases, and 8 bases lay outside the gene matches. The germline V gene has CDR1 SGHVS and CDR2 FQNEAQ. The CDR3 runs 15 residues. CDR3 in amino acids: CASSFVGEGVNEQFF. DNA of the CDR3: TGTGCCAGCAGCTTTGTGGGGGAGGGCGTCAATGAGCAGTTCTTC.

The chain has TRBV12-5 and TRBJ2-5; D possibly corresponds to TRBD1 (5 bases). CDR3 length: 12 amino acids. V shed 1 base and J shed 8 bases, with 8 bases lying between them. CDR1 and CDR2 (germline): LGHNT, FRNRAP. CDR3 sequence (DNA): TGTGCTAGTGGTTTGGAACAGGCTACCCAGTACTTC. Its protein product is CASGLEQATQYF.

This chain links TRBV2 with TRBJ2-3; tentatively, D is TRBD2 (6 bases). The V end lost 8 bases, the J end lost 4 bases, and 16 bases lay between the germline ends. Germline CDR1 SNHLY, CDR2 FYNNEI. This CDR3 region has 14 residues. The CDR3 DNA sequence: TGTGCCAGCGTACTTCACACGGGGGCAGATACGCAGTATTTT. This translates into CASVLHTGADTQYF.